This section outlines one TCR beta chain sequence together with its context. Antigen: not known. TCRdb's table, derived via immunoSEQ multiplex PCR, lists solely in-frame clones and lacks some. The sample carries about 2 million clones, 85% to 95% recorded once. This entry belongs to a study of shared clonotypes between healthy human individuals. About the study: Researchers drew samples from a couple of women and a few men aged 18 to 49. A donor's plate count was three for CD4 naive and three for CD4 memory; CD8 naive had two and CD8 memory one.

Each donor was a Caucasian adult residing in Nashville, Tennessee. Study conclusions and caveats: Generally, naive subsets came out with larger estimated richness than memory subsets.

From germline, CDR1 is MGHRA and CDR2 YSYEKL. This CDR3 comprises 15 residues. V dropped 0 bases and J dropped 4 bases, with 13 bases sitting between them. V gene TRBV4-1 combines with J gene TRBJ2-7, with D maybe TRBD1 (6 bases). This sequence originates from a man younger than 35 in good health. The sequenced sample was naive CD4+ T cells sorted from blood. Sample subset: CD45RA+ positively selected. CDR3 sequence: CASSQDMGQGYEQYF. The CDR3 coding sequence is TGCGCCAGCAGCCAAGATATGGGACAAGGTTACGAGCAGTACTTC.